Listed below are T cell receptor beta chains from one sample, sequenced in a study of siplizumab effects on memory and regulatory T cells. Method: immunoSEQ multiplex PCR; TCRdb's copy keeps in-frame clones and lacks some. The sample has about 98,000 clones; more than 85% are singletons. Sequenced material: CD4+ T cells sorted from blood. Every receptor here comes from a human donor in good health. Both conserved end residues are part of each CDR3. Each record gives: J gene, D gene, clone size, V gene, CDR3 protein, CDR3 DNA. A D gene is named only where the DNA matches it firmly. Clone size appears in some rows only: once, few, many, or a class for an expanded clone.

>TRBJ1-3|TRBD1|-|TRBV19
CATGQGGIGNTIYF
TGTGCCACCGGACAGGGGGGCATTGGAAACACCATATATTTT
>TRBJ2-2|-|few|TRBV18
CASSPPVTRSGELFF
TGTGCCAGCTCACCACCGGTAACCCGCTCCGGGGAGCTGTTTTTT
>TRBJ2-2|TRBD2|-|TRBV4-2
CASSPRLADNTNTGELFF
TGTGCCAGCAGCCCTCGACTAGCGGATAATACGAACACCGGGGAGCTGTTTTTT
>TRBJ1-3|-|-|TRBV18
CASSPVTHSGNTIYF
TGTGCCAGCTCACCAGTTACCCACTCTGGAAACACCATATATTTT
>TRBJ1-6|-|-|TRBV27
CASRGATPNSPLHF
TGTGCCAGCAGGGGGGCGACCCCTAATTCACCCCTCCACTTT
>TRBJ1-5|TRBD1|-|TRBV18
CASSRDRWGNQPQHF
TGTGCCAGCTCACGGGACAGGTGGGGCAATCAGCCCCAGCATTTT
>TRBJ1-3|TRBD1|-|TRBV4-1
CASSLDRGPGNTIYF
TGCGCCAGCAGCCTCGACAGGGGGCCTGGAAACACCATATATTTT
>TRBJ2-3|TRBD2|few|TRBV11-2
CASSLDRTSVDTQYF
TGTGCCAGCAGCTTAGACCGGACTAGCGTAGATACGCAGTATTTT
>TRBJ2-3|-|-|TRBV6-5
CASSYSPGADTQYF
TGTGCCAGCAGTTACTCGCCTGGGGCAGATACGCAGTATTTT
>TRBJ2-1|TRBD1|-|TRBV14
CASSQLPGQGPSSYNEQFF
TGTGCCAGCAGCCAACTCCCGGGACAGGGCCCAAGCTCCTACAATGAGCAGTTCTTC
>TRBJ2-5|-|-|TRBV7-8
CASSPRAQQETQYF
TGTGCCAGCAGCCCCAGGGCACAGCAAGAGACCCAGTACTTC
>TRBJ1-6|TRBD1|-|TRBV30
CAWSHPDRAVNSPLHF
TGTGCCTGGAGCCACCCTGACAGGGCGGTAAATTCACCCCTCCACTTT
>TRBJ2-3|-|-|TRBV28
CASSSPRTDTQYF
TGTGCCAGCAGTTCCCCGCGCACAGATACGCAGTATTTT
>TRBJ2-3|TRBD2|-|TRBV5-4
CASSLEVAGSTDTQYF
TGTGCCAGCAGCTTGGAGGTAGCGGGAAGCACAGATACGCAGTATTTT
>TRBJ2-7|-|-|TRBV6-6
CASSPAKIPYEQYF
TGTGCCAGCAGTCCGGCTAAGATACCTTACGAGCAGTACTTC
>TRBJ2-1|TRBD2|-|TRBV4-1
CASSRGGMAYNEQFF
TGCGCCAGCAGCCGGGGGGGGATGGCCTACAATGAGCAGTTCTTC
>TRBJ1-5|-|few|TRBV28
CASRTWQAGNQPQHF
TGTGCCAGCAGAACGTGGCAGGCCGGCAATCAGCCCCAGCATTTT
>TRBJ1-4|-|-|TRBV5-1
CASSLRGLGEKLFF
TGCGCCAGCAGCTTGAGGGGGTTAGGGGAAAAACTGTTTTTT
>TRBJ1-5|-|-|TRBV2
CASRVEGRYSNQPQHF
TGTGCCAGCAGAGTAGAGGGACGGTATAGCAATCAGCCCCAGCATTTT
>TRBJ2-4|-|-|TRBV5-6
CASSLEQRIAKNIQYF
TGTGCCAGCAGCTTGGAACAGCGAATAGCCAAAAACATTCAGTACTTC
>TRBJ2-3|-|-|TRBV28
CASKDYRLLGDTQYF
TGTGCCAGCAAAGATTATCGGCTCCTCGGGGATACGCAGTATTTT
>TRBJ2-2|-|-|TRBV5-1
CASSLEAATGELFF
TGCGCCAGCAGCTTGGAAGCAGCCACCGGGGAGCTGTTTTTT
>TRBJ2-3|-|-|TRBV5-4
CASSGWRATDTQYF
TGTGCCAGCAGCGGCTGGAGGGCAACAGATACGCAGTATTTT
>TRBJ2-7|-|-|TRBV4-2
CASSQGTSYPYEQYF
TGTGCCAGCAGCCAAGGAACCAGTTATCCCTACGAGCAGTACTTC
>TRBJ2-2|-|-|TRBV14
CASSQVKSTGELFF
TGTGCCAGCAGCCAAGTCAAAAGTACCGGGGAGCTGTTTTTT
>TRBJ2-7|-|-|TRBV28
CASSKKKTGTSYEQYF
TGTGCCAGTTCTAAAAAGAAAACAGGGACCTCCTACGAGCAGTACTTC
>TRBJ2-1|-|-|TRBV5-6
CASSPGLQYEQFF
TGTGCCAGCAGCCCGGGACTCCAGTATGAGCAGTTCTTC
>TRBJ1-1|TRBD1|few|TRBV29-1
CSLGRGREAFF
TGCAGCCTAGGCAGGGGGCGTGAAGCTTTCTTT
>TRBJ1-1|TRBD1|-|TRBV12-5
CASGSDRGYTEAFF
TGTGCTAGTGGCTCTGACAGGGGATACACTGAAGCTTTCTTT
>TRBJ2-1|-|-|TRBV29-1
CSATIGGSYNEQFF
TGCAGCGCCACTATAGGAGGGTCCTACAATGAGCAGTTCTTC
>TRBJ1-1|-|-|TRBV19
CASSIVGLNTEAFF
TGTGCCAGTAGTATAGTGGGGCTTAACACTGAAGCTTTCTTT
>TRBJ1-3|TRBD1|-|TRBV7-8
CASSPGQGNTIYF
TGTGCCAGCAGCCCGGGACAGGGAAACACCATATATTTT
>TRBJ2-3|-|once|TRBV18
CASWAGRNPTDTQYF
TGTGCCAGCTGGGCAGGGAGGAACCCCACAGATACGCAGTATTTT
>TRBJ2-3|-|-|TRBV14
CASSPSTPFRPDTQYF
TGTGCCAGCAGCCCTAGCACCCCCTTTAGGCCAGATACGCAGTATTTT
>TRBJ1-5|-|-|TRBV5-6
CASSLFSGETQPQHF
TGTGCCAGCAGCTTGTTTTCAGGGGAGACTCAGCCCCAGCATTTT
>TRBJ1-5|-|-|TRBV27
CASSSLGGQPQHF
TGTGCCAGCAGTTCTTTGGGAGGGCAGCCCCAGCATTTT
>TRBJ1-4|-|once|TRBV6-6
CASSDTGDEKLFF
TGTGCCAGCAGTGATACAGGTGATGAAAAACTGTTTTTT
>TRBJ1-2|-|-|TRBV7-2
CASSGGPSRYGYTF
TGTGCCAGCAGTGGGGGGCCCTCTAGATATGGCTACACCTTC
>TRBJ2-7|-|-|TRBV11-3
CASREGEQYF
TGTGCCAGCAGAGAAGGCGAGCAGTACTTC
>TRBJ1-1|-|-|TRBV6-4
CASSVQLNTEAFF
TGTGCCAGCAGTGTACAGCTCAACACTGAAGCTTTCTTT
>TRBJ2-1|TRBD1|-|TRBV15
CATSRGTGGKDEQFF
TGTGCCACCAGCAGGGGGACAGGGGGCAAGGATGAGCAGTTCTTC
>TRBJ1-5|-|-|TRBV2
CASSEGGGQPQHF
TGTGCCAGCAGTGAAGGGGGGGGACAGCCCCAGCATTTT
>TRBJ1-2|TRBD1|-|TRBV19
CASRPHITRDSYYGYTF
TGTGCCAGTAGGCCCCATATTACCCGGGACAGTTACTATGGCTACACCTTC
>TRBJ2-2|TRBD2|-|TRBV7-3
CASSLIGLASGAGELFF
TGTGCCAGCAGCTTAATAGGACTAGCGAGTGGTGCCGGGGAGCTGTTTTTT
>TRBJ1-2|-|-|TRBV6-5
CASSDYYGYTF
TGTGCCAGCAGTGACTACTATGGCTACACCTTC
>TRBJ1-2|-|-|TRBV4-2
CASSQYGGPNYGYTF
TGTGCCAGCAGCCAGTACGGGGGGCCCAACTATGGCTACACCTTC
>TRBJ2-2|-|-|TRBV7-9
CASSLEGFGRENTGELFF
TGTGCCAGCAGCTTAGAAGGGTTTGGAAGGGAGAACACCGGGGAGCTGTTTTTT
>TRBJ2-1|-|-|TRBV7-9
CASSQGSSHSNEQFF
TGTGCCAGCAGCCAGGGCAGCTCCCATTCGAATGAGCAGTTCTTC
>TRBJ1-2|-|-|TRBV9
CANTSHRAGVPYGYTF
TGTGCCAACACATCCCATCGGGCGGGCGTTCCGTACGGCTACACCTTC